This record covers a single TCR beta chain. The antigen remains unidentified. The primer mix had 60 Vbeta and 13 Jbeta primers. Per the original methods: Around 80 million unique TCR beta chains, roughly 11 million of them shared, were counted by a later analysis. The repertoire was sequenced with immunoSEQ multiplex PCR; TCRdb's copy has only in-frame clones and lacks some. V, J and clone size were drawn from that table, and D and trimming were deduced from the DNA. The sample shows 65,000 to 90,000 clones, approximately 82% of them seen only once. The data belong to a study of cytomegalovirus exposure and HLA in healthy donors. Study conclusions and caveats: Many donors carried some public TCRs, although rarity characterized most TCR sequences. Both high specificity and high sensitivity reportedly marked the classifier's diagnosis of cytomegalovirus status. There were 150 to 200 TCR beta chains listed as cytomegalovirus-associated.

Germline V gives CDR1 SEHNR, CDR2 FQNEAQ (reference sequence). Unmatched junction bases numbered 15, after V lost 1 base and J lost 12 bases. The CDR3 sequence is 17 residues long. The chain combines TRBV7-9 with TRBJ1-4, with TRBD1 matching over 9 bases. The receptor was derived from a man in his late teens or twenties in good health and CMV-seronegative. The source material was PBMCs. The CDR3 bases are TGTGCCAGCAGCTTAGTCGAGGCCCGGGACAGGGTGGTTGAACTGTTTTTT. Translation gives CASSLVEARDRVVELFF.